A selection of T cell receptor beta chains follows, all from one sample in a study of blood T cell repertoires in COVID-19. Repertoires were generated with immunoSEQ multiplex PCR, while TCRdb's copy carries only in-frame clones and drops some. The data contain some 230,000 clones, about 83% of them seen just once; the ten biggest clones take up less than 8%. Sequencing used peripheral blood. These TCRs come from a woman between 50 and 59 years old with acute or convalescent COVID-19. Both conserved end residues are part of each CDR3. The D gene is left open where the match is weak. Size is stated for part of the rows, as once, few or many counts, or as a class when the clone is expanded.

d_call	clone_size	v_call	j_call	cdr3_aa	cdr3_nt
TRBD2	NA	TRBV5-6	TRBJ2-3	CASSLAPAGAIDTQYF	TGTGCCAGCAGCTTGGCGCCAGCGGGGGCAATAGATACGCAGTATTTT
TRBD1	NA	TRBV6-6	TRBJ2-5	CASRRQGETQYF	TGTGCCAGCAGGAGACAGGGCGAGACCCAGTACTTC
NA	NA	TRBV6-5	TRBJ2-7	CASYWADNSYEQYF	TGTGCCAGCTACTGGGCAGACAACTCCTACGAGCAGTACTTC
TRBD2	NA	TRBV28	TRBJ2-7	CASSTLWTSGSVEQYF	TGTGCCAGCAGCACCCTCTGGACTAGCGGGAGCGTGGAGCAGTACTTC
TRBD1	NA	TRBV2	TRBJ2-7	CASRRDRAYEQYF	TGTGCCAGCAGACGGGACAGGGCCTACGAGCAGTACTTC
NA	once	TRBV6-5	TRBJ2-2	CASRLARPGELFF	TGTGCCAGCAGGCTGGCTAGACCCGGGGAGCTGTTTTTT
TRBD1	NA	TRBV4-1	TRBJ1-6	CASSQTGTGSNSPLHF	TGCGCCAGCAGTCAAACCGGGACAGGGAGTAATTCACCCCTCCACTTT
NA	NA	TRBV5-1	TRBJ2-5	CASSSARGLTRRETQYF	TGCGCCAGCAGCTCGGCGCGTGGACTCACCCGCCGAGAGACCCAGTACTTC
NA	once	TRBV3-1/TRBV3-2	TRBJ2-3	CASSPTGWTDTQYF	TGTGCCAGCAGCCCAACAGGGTGGACAGATACGCAGTATTTT
NA	NA	TRBV6-5	TRBJ1-3	CASDVTGGNTIYF	TGTGCCAGCGACGTGACGGGGGGAAACACCATATATTTT
NA	few	TRBV3-1/TRBV3-2	TRBJ2-7	CASSQVIGLGEQYF	TGTGCCAGCAGCCAAGTGATCGGGTTAGGCGAGCAGTACTTC
TRBD1	once	TRBV28	TRBJ1-1	CASRPDRQGGAEAFF	TGTGCCAGCAGACCCGATCGACAGGGTGGCGCTGAAGCTTTCTTT
TRBD2	NA	TRBV30	TRBJ2-1	CAYRGSNYNEQFF	TGTGCCTACCGCGGGAGTAACTACAATGAGCAGTTCTTC
TRBD2	NA	TRBV27	TRBJ2-1	CASSYFRDYEQFF	TGTGCCAGCAGTTATTTCCGGGACTACGAGCAGTTCTTC
NA	NA	TRBV14	TRBJ1-6	CASSHWIHSSPLHF	TGTGCCAGCAGCCACTGGATCCACAGCTCACCCCTCCACTTT
TRBD1	NA	TRBV29-1	TRBJ1-2	CSVEDWTGSGYTF	TGCAGCGTTGAAGATTGGACAGGGAGTGGCTACACCTTC